One and the same sample provided the 27 T cell receptor beta chains below, sequenced in a study of neurological immune-mediated disorders. TCRdb independently ran MiXCR on the 5' RACE reads; one entry per CDR3 protein. The data contain under 100,000 distinct CDR3 sequences, approximately 4.6% of them seen just once; the ten biggest clones take up around 5.8%. The time point is: longitudinal time-point 3. The source material was PBMCs. Source of these receptors: an older woman with multiple sclerosis.

There are many counts of this clonotype. V usage is TRBV7-8 and J usage is TRBJ2-7; tentatively, D is TRBD1 (5 bases). Trimming left V 4 bases short and J 7 bases short, with 14 bases between. Germline CDR1 is SGHVS and CDR2 is FQNEAQ. The CDR3 is made up of 13 amino acids. The CDR3 loop is CASSSRVTSEQYF. In DNA form, the CDR3 reads TGTGCCAGCAGCTCCAGGGTAACAAGTGAGCAGTACTTC.

The table lists this clonotype with many counts. The V and J genes are TRBV6-5 and TRBJ2-3; 9 bases agree with TRBD1. CDR3 size: 15 residues. The germline CDR1 and CDR2 sequences are MNHEY and SVGAGI. V lost 0 bases, J lost 5 bases, and 3 bases stayed unmatched. CDR3 nucleotides: TGTGCCAGCAGTTACTCACAGGGGGCCAGAGATACGCAGTATTTT. Translating it yields CASSYSQGARDTQYF.

This clonotype was seen ten or more times. The chain has TRBV6-6 and TRBJ2-7; D tentatively reads TRBD1 or TRBD2 (6 bases each). Germline V gene data show CDR1 as MNHNY and CDR2 as SVGAGI (reference sequence). V was shortened by 5 bases and J by 3 bases, with 14 bases between the two germline ends. The CDR3 runs 14 residues. CDR3 in amino acids: CASSGGDKYYEQYF. The CDR3 DNA follows: TGTGCCAGCAGTGGAGGGGACAAATACTACGAGCAGTACTTC.

The chain recombines TRBV18 with TRBJ1-2; 11 positions match TRBD1. Germline V gene sequence: CDR1 KGHSH, CDR2 LQKENI. The trim removed 8 bases at V and 4 bases at J, leaving 15 bases unmatched. CDR3 size: 17 residues. The CDR3 here is CASDFSGPGQGGYGYTF. For the CDR3, the DNA is TGTGCCAGCGATTTCTCCGGACCGGGACAGGGGGGCTATGGCTACACCTTC.

About this clonotype: A single base separates this from a much larger clone, so it may be a read error. The chain has TRBV18 and TRBJ2-1; the D is unclear. The V gene's germline CDR1 is KGHSH and CDR2 LQKENI. The CDR3 is made up of 16 amino acids. Trimming cost V 3 bases and J 4 bases, with 16 bases left between them. CDR3 coding DNA: TGTGCCAGCTCACCGTGGCACTCCTTGGGATACAATGAGCAGTTCTTC. Protein: CASSPWHSLGYNEQFF.

This clonotype came up many times. This chain uses TRBV4-2 with TRBJ2-1, with 8 bases that match TRBD2. The J segment lost 9 bases and the V segment lost 5 bases, leaving 9 bases of the junction unmatched. Germline V CDR1 and CDR2: LGHNA, YNFKEQ. The CDR3 length is 14 residues. The CDR3 reads CASSAGGPVSEQFF. The CDR3 DNA reads as TGTGCCAGCAGCGCGGGAGGACCCGTTAGTGAGCAGTTCTTC.

This clonotype has ten or more counts. The chain joins TRBV5-1 to TRBJ2-7, with 9 nucleotides matching TRBD2. CDR1 SGHRS and CDR2 YFSETQ come from the germline V gene. This CDR3 contains 13 residues. Trimming removed 4 bases from V and 2 bases from J; junction bases left unmatched: 1. The CDR3 DNA is TGCGCCAGCAGCGGGACTAGCCCCTACGAGCAGTACTTC. Residues: CASSGTSPYEQYF.

This clonotype came up many times. The gene calls are TRBV5-1 and TRBJ1-1, with D perhaps TRBD1 (6 bases). Germline lookup yields CDR1 SGHRS and CDR2 YFSETQ. The CDR3 has 19 amino acids. The V end lost 4 bases, the J end lost 0 bases, and 25 bases lay between the germline ends. The CDR3 loop reads CASSGRTGTVGRLNTEAFF. CDR3 in DNA: TGCGCCAGCAGCGGACGAACAGGGACGGTAGGACGACTGAACACTGAAGCTTTCTTT.

This clonotype occurred a few times. The rearrangement links TRBV19 to TRBJ2-5; tentative D call: TRBD2 (6 bases). The V gene lost 5 bases and the J gene lost 4 bases, with 8 bases spanning the gap. Germline V gene lookup returns CDR1 LNHDA and CDR2 SQIVND (reference sequence). The CDR3 has 12 amino acids. Here the CDR3 reads CASSFGGETQYF. Here the CDR3 DNA reads TGTGCCAGTAGTTTCGGGGGAGAGACCCAGTACTTC.

This clonotype was recorded many times. J is TRBJ2-3 and V is TRBV10-3; no clear D. V gave up 6 bases and J gave up 10 bases, with 11 bases separating them. The germline CDR1 and CDR2 sequences are ENHRY and SYGVKD. The CDR3 loop spans 11 amino acids. CDR3 sequence: CAIRDIWPQYF. CDR3 sequence (DNA): TGTGCCATCAGAGACATTTGGCCGCAGTATTTT.

In this sample, this clonotype turned up many times. This chain links TRBV7-9 with TRBJ1-2; D ambiguous. The length of the CDR3 is 15 residues. The V end lost 3 bases, the J end lost 5 bases, and 16 bases lay between the germline ends. CDR1 and CDR2 (germline): SEHNR, FQNEAQ (reference sequence). For the CDR3, the DNA is TGTGCCAGCAGCTTTTTAAGCCGGCAGCAGTATGGCTACACCTTC. Its protein is CASSFLSRQQYGYTF.

This clonotype was found many times. V usage is TRBV3-1 and J usage is TRBJ2-3, with TRBD2 as a possible D gene (7 bases). The CDR3 consists of 16 residues. V was clipped by 4 bases and J by 2 bases, with 16 bases between them. Looked up from germline, CDR1 is LGHDT and CDR2 is YNNKEL (reference sequence). The CDR3 nucleotides are TGTGCCAGCAGCCTCGGGGGCGGGGGAAACACAGATACGCAGTATTTT. This encodes CASSLGGGGNTDTQYF.

This clonotype appeared many times. CDR3: CASSYDRSSYNEQFF. CDR3 DNA sequence: TGCGCCAGCAGCTACGACAGAAGCTCCTACAATGAGCAGTTCTTC. The chain joins TRBV5-1 to TRBJ2-1; possibly TRBD1 for D (5 bases). Trimming cost V 3 bases and J 0 bases, with 10 bases left between them. The CDR3 spans 15 residues. CDR1 and CDR2 (germline): SGHRS, YFSETQ. The whole variable domain, filled in from reference TRBV5-1 and TRBJ2-1, reads KAGVTQTPRYLIKTRGQQVTLSCSPISGHRSVSWYQQTPGQGLQFLFEYFSETQRNKGNFPGRFSGRQFSNSRSEMNVSTLELGDSALYLCASSYDRSSYNEQFFGPGTRLTVL.

The table lists this clonotype with many counts. The chain has TRBV29-1 and TRBJ2-5; 7 bases are shared with TRBD1. The V gene's germline CDR1 is SQVTM and CDR2 ANQGSEA. The CDR3 sequence is 13 residues long. The V segment lost 7 bases and the J segment 5 bases; nucleotides outside the gene matches: 10. CDR3 region: CSGLDRPLETQYF. The CDR3 DNA sequence: TGCAGCGGGCTGGACAGGCCATTGGAGACCCAGTACTTC.

In this sample, this clonotype turned up many times. CDR3 nucleotides: TGCGCCAGCAGCCAAGAATCCCAGGGTAGCTATGGCTACACCTTC. It encodes CASSQESQGSYGYTF. The rearrangement links TRBV4-1 to TRBJ1-2, with D possibly being TRBD1 (5 bases). This CDR3 has 15 residues. The germline V and J ends were trimmed by 0 bases and 4 bases, with 12 bases remaining between them. The germline V gene encodes CDR1 MGHRA and CDR2 YSYEKL.

The sample holds many counts of this clonotype. V usage is TRBV29-1 and J usage is TRBJ2-2, with D tentatively TRBD1 (5 bases). The CDR3 contains 12 residues. The V and J ends lost 8 bases and 5 bases respectively, with 12 bases between them. The V gene's germline CDR1 is SQVTM and CDR2 ANQGSEA. CDR3 DNA: TGCAGCAGCCTTAGGGGTACCGGGGAGCTGTTTTTT. Its protein is CSSLRGTGELFF.

This clonotype has ten or more counts. The rearrangement links TRBV3-1 to TRBJ2-7; 7 nucleotides line up with TRBD1. The CDR3 contains 14 residues. V lost 2 bases to trimming and J lost 6 bases; unmatched junction nucleotides: 7. The germline V gene has CDR1 LGHDT and CDR2 YNNKEL (reference sequence). DNA for the CDR3: TGTGCCAGCAGCCAAAGAGACAGGGCCCGCGAGCAGTACTTC. Protein: CASSQRDRAREQYF.

There are many counts of this clonotype. V is TRBV3-1 and J is TRBJ2-1, with D unclear. V was clipped by 1 base and J by 15 bases, with 10 bases between them. Germline assignment: CDR1 LGHDT and CDR2 YNNKEL (reference sequence). CDR3 length equals 11 residues. The CDR3 DNA reads as TGTGCCAGCAGCCAAGCGAGTCGGGCGTTCTTC. Protein: CASSQASRAFF.

There are many counts of this clonotype. The genes are TRBV5-1 and TRBJ2-5, with 7 bases identical to TRBD2. With V trimmed by 4 bases and J by 4 bases, 10 bases remained unmatched. Looked up from germline, CDR1 is SGHRS and CDR2 is YFSETQ. CDR3 length: 15 amino acids. The CDR3 region has the DNA TGCGCCAGCAGCCCAGGACTAGTGGGTTCAGAGACCCAGTACTTC. Its protein is CASSPGLVGSETQYF.

The table lists this clonotype with a count of one. One junction end disagrees with the germline gene, perhaps due to a read error. The chain links TRBV12-5 to TRBJ2-4; TRBD1 matches at 9 bases. The CDR3 covers 17 residues. Germline loops: CDR1 LGHNT, CDR2 FRNRAP. In DNA form, the CDR3 reads TGTTCTAGTGGTGGCCTACAGACCGGGACAGGGAAAAACATTCAGTACTTC. The encoded protein is CSSGGLQTGTGKNIQYF.

This clonotype was seen repeatedly, ten times or more. V usage is TRBV5-1 and J usage is TRBJ1-2; the match to TRBD1 covers 12 bases. The CDR3 loop spans 14 amino acids. The V gene's germline CDR1 is SGHRS and CDR2 YFSETQ. The trim removed 4 bases at V and 4 bases at J, leaving 2 bases unmatched. The CDR3 nucleotides read TGCGCCAGCAGCCAGGGACAGGGGGCCTATGGCTACACCTTC. It yields the protein CASSQGQGAYGYTF. Complete variable domain (other parts from reference TRBV5-1 and TRBJ1-2): KAGVTQTPRYLIKTRGQQVTLSCSPISGHRSVSWYQQTPGQGLQFLFEYFSETQRNKGNFPGRFSGRQFSNSRSEMNVSTLELGDSALYLCASSQGQGAYGYTFGSGTRLTVV.

This clonotype was seen only a few times. This sequence may be a read error, since a much larger clone differs from it by one base. The genes are TRBV9 and TRBJ1-5; D unresolved. This CDR3 is 12 amino acids long. Germline V gene sequence: CDR1 SGDLS, CDR2 YYNGEE. This CDR3 is CASIAGNQHQHF. CDR3 coding DNA: TGTGCCAGCATCGCCGGTAATCAGCACCAGCATTTT.

This clonotype was detected many times. The chain carries TRBV20-1 and TRBJ1-6; 9 nucleotides match TRBD1. V dropped 4 bases and J dropped 3; count of bases not matched to a gene: 4. The CDR3 runs 15 residues. Looked up from germline, CDR1 is DFQATT and CDR2 is SNEGSKA (reference sequence). CDR3 coding DNA: TGCAGTGCTACGGGACAGGGCCTCTATAATTCACCCCTCCACTTT. It is translated as CSATGQGLYNSPLHF.

This clonotype was observed many times. CDR3 DNA sequence: TGTGCCAGCAGTTTAAACGAGGGTAATTCACCCCTCCACTTT. The encoded protein is CASSLNEGNSPLHF. The V gene is TRBV12-3 or TRBV12-4, the J gene TRBJ1-6; D gene unclear. V lost 2 bases to trimming and J lost 6 bases, with 8 bases between them. The CDR3 length is 14 residues.

Ten or more counts support this clonotype. This chain joins TRBV6-2 or TRBV6-3 and TRBJ2-7; 9 bases are a match to TRBD1. The CDR3 is 13 residues long. V was clipped by 9 bases and J by 3 bases; unmatched bases: 6. CDR1 is MNHEY and CDR2 is SVGEGT in the germline V gene. The CDR3 loop is CASGTGRLYEQYF. CDR3 sequence (DNA): TGTGCCAGTGGGACAGGGAGACTCTACGAGCAGTACTTC.

V usage is TRBV20-1 and J usage is TRBJ2-1; D ambiguous. The CDR3 spans 13 residues. Germline values: CDR1 DFQATT, CDR2 SNEGSKA (reference sequence). V was shortened by 4 bases and J by 7 bases, with 14 bases between the two germline ends. The CDR3 here is CSATGKTGNEQFF. The CDR3 DNA follows: TGCAGTGCTACAGGAAAGACCGGGAATGAGCAGTTCTTC.

This clonotype was observed at least ten times. This chain links TRBV12-3 or TRBV12-4 with TRBJ1-2; no clear D gene. The V end was cut by 5 bases, the J end by 0 bases, with 10 bases between. The CDR3 consists of 14 residues. The CDR3: CASSRRLTNYGYTF. CDR3 bases: TGTGCCAGCAGTCGCAGGTTAACTAACTATGGCTACACCTTC.